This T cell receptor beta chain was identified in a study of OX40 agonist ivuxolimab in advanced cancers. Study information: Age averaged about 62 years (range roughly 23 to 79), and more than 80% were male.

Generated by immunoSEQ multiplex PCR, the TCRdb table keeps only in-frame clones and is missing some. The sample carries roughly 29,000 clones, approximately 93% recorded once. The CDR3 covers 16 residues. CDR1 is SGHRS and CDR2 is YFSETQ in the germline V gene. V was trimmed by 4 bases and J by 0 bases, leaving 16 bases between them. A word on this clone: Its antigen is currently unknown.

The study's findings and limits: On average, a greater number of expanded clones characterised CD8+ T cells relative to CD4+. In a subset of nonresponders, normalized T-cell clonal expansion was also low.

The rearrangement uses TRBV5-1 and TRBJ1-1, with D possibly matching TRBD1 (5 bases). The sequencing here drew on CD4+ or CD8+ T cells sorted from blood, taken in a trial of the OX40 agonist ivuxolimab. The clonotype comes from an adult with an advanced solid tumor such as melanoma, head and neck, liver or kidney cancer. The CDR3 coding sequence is TGCGCCAGCAGCCCGGGGGGTACGAACATGAACACTGAAGCTTTCTTT. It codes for CASSPGGTNMNTEAFF.